This TCR beta chain was recovered during a study of breast tumors, draining lymph nodes, adjacent tissues. Study outcomes and limitations: Tumor TCR diversity was below lymph nodes but above nontumor tissue. The data were judged consistent with most tumor T cells coming from lymph node and expanding in tumor. Tumor T cell lymph node origin was a supported hypothesis, not proven. Tumor and nontumor repertoires were significantly more similar in luminal-like than in basal-like breast cancer.

The lymph nodes were axillary draining lymph nodes from breast cancer patients. In regard to this clonotype: Antigen: not known.

V was clipped by 6 bases and J by 4 bases; unmatched bases: 9. Germline CDR1 SQVTM, CDR2 ANQGSEA. This CDR3 contains 14 residues. TCRdb ran MiXCR on the multiplex PCR reads and lists one entry per CDR3 protein. Here the sample spans more than 200,000 distinct CDR3 sequences, 32% being singletons. The chain couples TRBV29-1 to TRBJ2-5, with 9 positions matching TRBD1. The specimen was axillary lymph node tissue. The sequence was collected from a female donor with breast cancer. Some clones in this sample may be carry-over from other donors' samples. Here the CDR3 DNA reads TGCAGCGTGTGGCCGGGACAGGGAGTAGAGACCCAGTACTTC. Encoded protein: CSVWPGQGVETQYF.